This T cell receptor (beta chain) was documented in a study of T cells in Graves' hyperthyroidism and ophthalmopathy. This CDR3 has 15 residues. Trimming took 2 bases from V and 6 from J, leaving 14 bases between them. CDR1 is MNHEY, CDR2 SMNVEV, per germline (reference sequence). This clonotype was observed a few times. Researchers took RNA transcripts and amplified the TCR beta CDR3 regions from them. The HTBI primer set served for first-round RT-PCR of the TCR CDR3. TCRdb used MiXCR to reprocess the multiplex PCR reads, holding one entry per CDR3 protein. Altogether about 350,000 distinct CDR3 sequences are present, around a sixth being singletons, with the ten largest covering less than 20%.

The TCR comes from a middle-aged woman with Graves' ophthalmopathy. The V gene is TRBV27, the J gene TRBJ1-5; maybe TRBD1 (5 bases). The specimen sequenced was blood. CDR3 DNA: TGTGCCAGCAGTTTAGTGGGGGGTATGAGTCAGCCCCAGCATTTT. This sequence encodes CASSLVGGMSQPQHF.